The 26 T cell receptor beta chains presented below share a single source sample, sequenced in a study of molecular identifiers for immune sequencing clone quantification. TCRdb reprocessed the PCR reads with MiXCR, giving one entry per CDR3 protein. This table has about 510,000 distinct CDR3 sequences, roughly 26% appearing once. The sequencing sample was made of naive CD8+ T cells from blood, with Jurkat cell RNA spiked in. Subset here: FACS-sorted CD8+CD4-CCR7+CD45RA+ naive T cells. The receptors were gathered from a human donor in good health. Some libraries in this study had Jurkat cell RNA spiked in.

Ten or more counts support this clonotype. The chain carries TRBV27 and TRBJ2-7; D call uncertain. This CDR3 spans 13 amino acids. V was pared by 2 bases and J by 3 bases, with 8 bases between. Germline-derived CDR1 and CDR2 are MNHEY and SMNVEV (reference sequence). The CDR3 region has the DNA TGTGCCAGCAGTTTAACCGGCGACTACGAGCAGTACTTC. It is translated as CASSLTGDYEQYF.

The chain links TRBV7-6 to TRBJ1-5; D possibly corresponds to TRBD1 (6 bases). Trimming took 1 base from V and 0 from J, leaving 10 bases between them. CDR1 SGHVS and CDR2 FNYEAQ come from the germline V gene. This CDR3 region has 16 residues. CDR3 protein: CASSLEGGNSNQPQHF. Here the CDR3 DNA reads TGTGCCAGCAGCTTAGAGGGGGGGAATAGCAATCAGCCCCAGCATTTT.

This clonotype has just a few counts. This chain joins TRBV30 and TRBJ1-2; D is unclear. Germline loops: CDR1 GTSNPN, CDR2 SVGIG (reference sequence). V was shortened by 4 bases and J by 4 bases, with 7 bases between the two germline ends. This CDR3 comprises 11 residues. For the CDR3, the DNA is TGTGCCTGGATTGGGAGCTATGGCTACACCTTC. Translated, it gives CAWIGSYGYTF.

This clonotype was detected a few times. This chain uses TRBV14 with TRBJ1-1; 7 nucleotides align to TRBD1. This CDR3 has 14 amino acids. The V gene end was trimmed by 5 bases and the J gene end by 0 bases; junction bases not matched to a gene: 3. Germline V lookup: CDR1 SGHDN, CDR2 FVKESK. The CDR3 sequence is CASSETGVNTEAFF. CDR3 sequence (DNA): TGTGCCAGCAGCGAAACAGGGGTGAACACTGAAGCTTTCTTT.

This clonotype was counted once. The chain links TRBV12-3 or TRBV12-4 to TRBJ2-5, with 7 bases lining up with TRBD1. J gave up 5 bases and V 5 bases, and 14 bases lay outside the gene matches. The CDR3 is 16 residues long. The CDR3 coding sequence is TGTGCCAGCAGTGATCTCCGGGACAGCGAAGGGGAGACCCAGTACTTC. It encodes CASSDLRDSEGETQYF.

This clonotype was observed a handful of times. The chain links TRBV12-3 or TRBV12-4 to TRBJ2-1; 13 bases align to TRBD2. The CDR3 is 17 residues long. The V gene end was trimmed by 5 bases and the J gene end by 10 bases; junction bases not matched to a gene: 14. The CDR3 is CASSPSPPTSGRGEQFF. In nucleotides, the CDR3 is TGTGCCAGCAGTCCTTCACCACCTACTAGCGGGAGGGGAGAGCAGTTCTTC.

The chain combines TRBV9 with TRBJ2-2; D is possibly TRBD1 (6 bases). V was pared by 2 bases and J by 3 bases, with 14 bases between. The germline V gene has CDR1 SGDLS and CDR2 YYNGEE. The length of the CDR3 is 16 residues. In DNA form, the CDR3 reads TGTGCCAGCAGCGTGCCCCAGCCAGGGGACACCGGGGAGCTGTTTTTT. Amino acids: CASSVPQPGDTGELFF.

The V call is TRBV20-1, the J call TRBJ2-3, with D perhaps assigned TRBD1 or TRBD2 (5 bases each). Between the trimmed V and J ends, which lost 2 bases and 3 bases, there was a span of 9 bases. There are 13 residues in the CDR3. The germline V gene encodes CDR1 DFQATT and CDR2 SNEGSKA (reference sequence). The chain's CDR3 is CSARLGVTDTQYF. The CDR3 nucleotides are TGCAGTGCTAGATTGGGGGTGACAGATACGCAGTATTTT.

This clonotype was seen at least ten times. The V call is TRBV7-9, the J call TRBJ1-1; 9 nucleotides align to TRBD1. This CDR3 contains 15 residues. V shed 6 bases and J 2 bases; nucleotides not matched to a gene: 7. Germline CDR1 and CDR2: SEHNR and FQNEAQ (reference sequence). CDR3 in amino acids: CASRAVQGANTEAFF. The CDR3 DNA reads as TGTGCCAGCAGGGCCGTACAGGGGGCTAACACTGAAGCTTTCTTT.

As to this clonotype: This could be a read error, since a much larger clone is one nucleotide away. V and J are TRBV12-3 or TRBV12-4 and TRBJ2-7; D perhaps matches TRBD2 (5 bases). Trimming took off 5 bases at V and 11 bases at J, with 16 bases between the two ends. CDR3 length: 12 amino acids. The CDR3, as DNA: TGTGCCAGCAGTCCGCGGCTCGCGAGGGAGTACTTC. Translating it yields CASSPRLAREYF.

The table lists this clonotype with a few counts. This rearrangement joins TRBV13 to TRBJ2-3; 7 nucleotides line up with TRBD1. Losses at the gene ends were 0 bases for V and 0 bases for J; bases not matched to a gene: 6. CDR3 length equals 17 residues. Germline V gene lookup returns CDR1 PRHDT and CDR2 FYEKMQ (reference sequence). The CDR3 DNA sequence: TGTGCCAGCAGCTTAGGCTCTTGGACAGGTAGCACAGATACGCAGTATTTT. Translation: CASSLGSWTGSTDTQYF.

This clonotype has only a few counts. J is TRBJ2-2 and V is TRBV5-6; the match to TRBD2 covers 16 bases. This CDR3 region has 18 residues. Trimming cost V 3 bases and J 4 bases; bases outside gene matches: 6. The germline gives CDR1 SGHDT, CDR2 YYEEEE. This CDR3 reads CASSSGLAGGPPTGELFF. CDR3 sequence (DNA): TGTGCCAGCAGCTCGGGACTAGCGGGAGGGCCACCCACCGGGGAGCTGTTTTTT.

This clonotype appeared many times. CDR3 region: CASSVGGSYNEQFF. For the CDR3, the DNA is TGTGCCAGCAGCGTTGGAGGTTCCTACAATGAGCAGTTCTTC. V and J are TRBV6-5 and TRBJ2-1; D may be TRBD2 (5 bases). V lost 6 bases and J 1 base, leaving 10 bases between the germline ends. The CDR3 totals 14 residues. The germline gives CDR1 MNHEY, CDR2 SVGAGI.

The CDR3: CASSWLGNTEAFF. The CDR3 nucleotides read TGTGCCAGCAGTTGGTTGGGGAACACTGAAGCTTTCTTT. V is TRBV27 and J is TRBJ1-1; the D is unclear. The germline gives CDR1 MNHEY, CDR2 SMNVEV (reference sequence). V lost 4 bases, J lost 1 base, and 7 bases lay in between. The CDR3 is 13 amino acids.

This clonotype has just a few counts. The chain has TRBV18 and TRBJ2-7; D might be TRBD1 or TRBD2, each matching 5 bases. V gave up 3 bases and J gave up 3 bases, with 12 bases separating them. The CDR3 loop spans 14 amino acids. CDR1 KGHSH and CDR2 LQKENI come from the germline V gene. CDR3 nucleotides: TGTGCCAGCTCACCGGGGACCGACCACTACGAGCAGTACTTC. This encodes CASSPGTDHYEQYF.

This clonotype was seen only a few times. The rearrangement joins TRBV19 to TRBJ2-7; D is perhaps TRBD1 (7 bases). Trimming left V 7 bases short and J 3 bases short, with 16 bases between. Germline values: CDR1 LNHDA, CDR2 SQIVND (reference sequence). This CDR3 spans 14 amino acids. The CDR3 sequence is CASNSDREDYEQYF. For the CDR3, the DNA is TGTGCCAGTAATAGCGACAGGGAGGACTACGAGCAGTACTTC.

This clonotype showed up many times. The chain has TRBV7-9 and TRBJ1-1, with 9 positions matching TRBD1. This CDR3 region has 12 residues. In germline, CDR1 is SEHNR, CDR2 FQNEAQ (reference sequence). The ends lost 4 bases at V and 7 bases at J; junction bases unmatched: 1. CDR3 residues: CASSWTGVEAFF. The CDR3 region has the DNA TGTGCCAGCAGCTGGACAGGGGTTGAAGCTTTCTTT.

This clonotype was observed at least ten times. The rearrangement joins TRBV4-1 to TRBJ2-1, with a tentative D call TRBD2 (5 bases). Looked up from germline, CDR1 is MGHRA and CDR2 is YSYEKL. The CDR3 spans 13 residues. Trimming shortened V by 5 bases and J by 2 bases, and 7 bases separated the two germline ends. DNA of the CDR3: TGCGCCAGCAGCGAGGGTCCCTACAATGAGCAGTTCTTC. Translated, it gives CASSEGPYNEQFF.

Points on this clonotype: This sequence may be a read error, since a much larger clone differs from it by one base. The gene calls are TRBV7-9 and TRBJ1-1; 7 bases line up with TRBD1. Per germline, CDR1 SEHNR and CDR2 FQNEAQ (reference sequence). CDR3 size: 15 residues. CDR3 amino acids: CAGSAMGQTNTEAFF. In DNA form, the CDR3 reads TGTGCCGGCAGCGCGATGGGACAGACCAACACTGAAGCTTTCTTT.

Worth noting for this clonotype: A much more abundant neighbour one base away suggests this may be a read error. The V call is TRBV7-9, the J call TRBJ2-3; possible D gene TRBD1, 6 bases. The CDR3 runs to 14 residues. Germline V gene data show CDR1 as SEHNR and CDR2 as FQNEAQ (reference sequence). For the CDR3, the DNA is TGTGCCAGCAGCGCGAGGGGGTTCGCAGATACGCAGAATTTT. As protein: CASSARGFADTQNF.

This clonotype was counted many times. The chain uses TRBV7-9 and TRBJ2-7; D gene unclear. Per the germline V gene, CDR1 is SEHNR and CDR2 is FQNEAQ (reference sequence). The CDR3 loop spans 13 amino acids. V lost 3 bases and J 3 bases, leaving 9 bases between the germline ends. CDR3 DNA sequence: TGTGCCAGCAGCTTGGTGGCTGACTACGAGCAGTACTTC. It is translated as CASSLVADYEQYF.

The chain recombines TRBV27 with TRBJ2-7, with D hard to call. CDR1 is MNHEY and CDR2 is SMNVEV in the germline V gene (reference sequence). This CDR3 spans 13 amino acids. V was cut by 3 bases and J by 6 bases, with 12 bases left in between. The CDR3 is CASSLWLGSEQYF. The CDR3 coding sequence is TGTGCCAGCAGTTTGTGGCTAGGCTCCGAGCAGTACTTC.

In its sample, this clonotype was seen a few times. V gene TRBV5-1 combines with J gene TRBJ2-3; TRBD2 matches at 13 bases. The J segment lost 6 bases and the V segment lost 4 bases, leaving 14 bases of the junction unmatched. The V gene's germline CDR1 is SGHRS and CDR2 YFSETQ. The CDR3 spans 18 residues. The DNA of the CDR3 is TGCGCCAGCAGCGCGGGACTAGCGGGGACCAGTTACGGGGATACGCAGTATTTT. As protein: CASSAGLAGTSYGDTQYF.

This clonotype was seen only a few times. The V and J genes are TRBV27 and TRBJ1-2, with TRBD1 matching 7 bases. V lost 1 base to trimming and J lost 3 bases; unmatched junction nucleotides: 17. Germline V CDR1 and CDR2: MNHEY, SMNVEV (reference sequence). This CDR3 has 19 residues. For the CDR3, the DNA is TGTGCCAGCAGTTTATTCCCACTTAACAGGGGTGTGGGTTACTATGGCTACACCTTC. Its translation is CASSLFPLNRGVGYYGYTF.

This clonotype was counted between two and nine times. The J gene is TRBJ2-7, the V gene TRBV27; 9 bases align to TRBD1. CDR1 MNHEY and CDR2 SMNVEV come from the germline V gene (reference sequence). This CDR3 is built from 14 residues. With 3 bases clipped from V and 3 bases from J, the junction kept 3 bases outside the gene matches. CDR3: CASSFLDRGYEQYF. In nucleotides, the CDR3 is TGTGCCAGCAGTTTTTTGGACAGGGGCTACGAGCAGTACTTC.

Points on this clonotype: Possible read error: a much larger clone is one base away. V is TRBV28 and J is TRBJ2-7; 7 nucleotides line up with TRBD2. J gave up 2 bases and V 5 bases, and 9 bases lay outside the gene matches. Germline V gene sequence: CDR1 MDHEN, CDR2 SYDVKM. The CDR3 totals 15 residues. This chain's CDR3 is CASSPGLTSTYEQYF. The CDR3 nucleotides read TGTGCCAGCAGTCCGGGACTAACGAGTACCTACGAGCAGTACTTC.